This entry features one T cell receptor beta chain sequence. This sample is drawn from a study of control samples from healthy donors and cancer patients. Produced via immunoSEQ multiplex PCR; TCRdb's table is partial and in-frame only. The table has 100,000 to 150,000 clones, around 90% seen once. The CDR3 spans 16 residues. Germline V CDR1 and CDR2: LNHDA, SQIVND (reference sequence). V dropped 4 bases and J dropped 3; count of bases not matched to a gene: 8. The sequence came from a man aged 18 to 30 in good health. Sequencing input: blood. The J gene is TRBJ1-5, the V gene TRBV19; 8 nucleotides line up with TRBD1. This CDR3 reads CASSNLQGALNQPQHF. In DNA, the CDR3 is TGTGCCAGTAGTAACCTTCAGGGGGCTCTCAATCAGCCCCAGCATTTT. Filled out from reference TRBV19 and TRBJ1-5, the complete variable domain reads DGGITQSPKYLFRKEGQNVTLSCEQNLNHDAMYWYRQDPGQGLRLIYYSQIVNDFQKGDIAEGYSVSREKKESFPLTVTSAQKNPTAFYLCASSNLQGALNQPQHFGDGTRLSIL.